This T cell receptor beta chain comes out of a study of blood T cell repertoires in COVID-19. As for the study in general: Some COVID-19 samples were acute and others convalescent; all came from the United States, Italy and Spain. The analysed material was cDNA or gDNA that came from T cells, B-cell-depleted T cells, or PBMCs.

Per the authors' pipeline: Scientists estimated how many nucleated cells there were by amplifying reference gene primers. The data were produced by immunoSEQ multiplex PCR, yet TCRdb's version contains in-frame clones alone and is incomplete. The D gene and trimming were derived from the DNA, and the V and J assignments and clone size from that table. The sample contains 290,000 or so clones, 90% to 95% of which appear only once. The CDR3 sequence is 14 residues long. Looked up from germline, CDR1 is GTSNPN and CDR2 is SVGIG (reference sequence). The ends were cut back, 0 bases at V and 0 bases at J, with 8 bases in the middle. The Seattle site enrolled patients during active infection and followed them longitudinally.

The clonotype originates from a young woman with COVID-19, enrolled during active disease. The chain employs TRBV30 and TRBJ1-2; D is uncertain. Sample: peripheral blood. The CDR3 spells CAWSVRRSNYGYTF. DNA of the CDR3: TGTGCCTGGAGTGTACGGCGGTCTAACTATGGCTACACCTTC.